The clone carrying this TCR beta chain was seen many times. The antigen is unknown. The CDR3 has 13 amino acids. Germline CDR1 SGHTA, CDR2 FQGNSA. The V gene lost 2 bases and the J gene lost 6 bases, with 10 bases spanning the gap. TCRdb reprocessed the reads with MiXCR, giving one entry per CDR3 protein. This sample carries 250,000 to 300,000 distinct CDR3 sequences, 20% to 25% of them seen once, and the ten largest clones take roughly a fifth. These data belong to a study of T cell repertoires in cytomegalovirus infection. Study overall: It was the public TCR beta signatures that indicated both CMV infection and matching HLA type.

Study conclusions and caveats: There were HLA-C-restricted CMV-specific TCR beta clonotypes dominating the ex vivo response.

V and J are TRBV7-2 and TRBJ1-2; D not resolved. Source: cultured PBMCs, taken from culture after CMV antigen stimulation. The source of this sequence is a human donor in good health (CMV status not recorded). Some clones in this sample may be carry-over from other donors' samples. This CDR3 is CASSLWTENGYTF. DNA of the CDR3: TGTGCCAGCAGCTTATGGACGGAGAATGGCTACACCTTC.